A single sample gave rise to the 13 T cell receptor beta chains below, sequenced in a study of cytomegalovirus exposure and HLA in healthy donors (dated by TCRdb to 2017 to 2019). The library was prepared using the immunoSEQ multiplex PCR assay. This is the immuneACCESS table as TCRdb keeps it, with only in-frame sequences that have V and J called. A part of the clones is gone; compared with another copy, unresolved V genes explain less than half, and the rest is unexplained. In all, the sample holds approximately 300,000 clones, and approximately 90% of those were seen once. The ten top clones hold approximately 0.84% of the sample. Sample: PBMCs. The receptors were gathered from a woman in her late teens or twenties in good health and CMV-seronegative.

The genes are TRBV27 and TRBJ1-2, with D possibly matching TRBD1 (6 bases). V lost 6 bases and J 7 bases, leaving 15 bases between the germline ends. The CDR3 is made up of 13 amino acids. Per germline, CDR1 MNHEY and CDR2 SMNVEV (reference sequence). CDR3 protein: CASRGTGGIGYTF. The CDR3 bases are TGTGCCAGCAGGGGGACGGGGGGCATTGGCTACACCTTC.

In this sample, this clone turned up a few times. V usage is TRBV7-2 and J usage is TRBJ2-7; D not certain. Germline V gives CDR1 SGHTA, CDR2 FQGNSA. CDR3 length equals 12 residues. V shed 5 bases and J shed 4 bases, with 9 bases lying between them. The CDR3 DNA is TGTGCCAGCAGCCTCGAGGTGTACGAGCAGTACTTC. It codes for CASSLEVYEQYF.

V gene TRBV27 combines with J gene TRBJ1-2, with D possibly being TRBD1 (5 bases). The CDR3 is made up of 13 amino acids. Between the trimmed V and J ends, which lost 6 bases and 6 bases, there was a span of 14 bases. CDR1 and CDR2 from the germline V gene are MNHEY and SMNVEV (reference sequence). This chain's CDR3 is CASSTGGVDGYTF. CDR3 DNA sequence: TGTGCCAGCAGCACGGGGGGGGTGGATGGCTACACCTTC.

The chain links TRBV27 to TRBJ1-1; 9 nucleotides align to TRBD1. Germline-derived CDR1 and CDR2 are MNHEY and SMNVEV (reference sequence). Trimming at V came to 2 bases and at J to 4 bases, leaving 2 bases not matched to a gene. There are 14 residues in the CDR3. CDR3 coding DNA: TGTGCCAGCAGTTTAGGGACAGGGATCACTGAAGCTTTCTTT. This gives the protein CASSLGTGITEAFF.

The V gene is TRBV11-2, the J gene TRBJ1-2; D remains unclear. The germline V gene encodes CDR1 SGHAT and CDR2 FQNNGV. CDR3 length: 11 amino acids. V lost 4 bases, J lost 4 bases, and 4 bases lay in between. In DNA, the CDR3 is TGTGCCAGCAGCTCGGGCTATGGCTACACCTTC. Translation: CASSSGYGYTF. Together with reference TRBV11-2 and TRBJ1-2, the CDR3 gives the full variable domain: EAGVAQSPRYKIIEKRQSVAFWCNPISGHATLYWYQQILGQGPKLLIQFQNNGVVDDSQLPKDRFSAERLKGVDSTLKIQPAKLEDSAVYLCASSSGYGYTFGSGTRLTVV.

The table lists this clone with a count of one. V gene TRBV5-1 combines with J gene TRBJ2-7, with a possible D match to TRBD1 (6 bases). Trimming removed 4 bases from V and 0 bases from J, with 14 bases in between. CDR1 and CDR2 from the germline V gene are SGHRS and YFSETQ. The CDR3 is 15 amino acids. The DNA for the CDR3 is TGCGCCAGCAGCCCCTTAACAGGGATCTCCTACGAGCAGTACTTC. Protein sequence: CASSPLTGISYEQYF.

This chain joins TRBV6-1 and TRBJ2-5; 8 positions match TRBD1. The CDR3 length is 15 residues. V lost 5 bases and J lost 2; bases outside the gene matches: 7. Germline V gene lookup returns CDR1 MNHNS and CDR2 SASEGT. CDR3 in amino acids: CASSRTGNGQETQYF. For the CDR3, the DNA is TGTGCCAGCAGTCGGACAGGGAATGGACAAGAGACCCAGTACTTC.

This chain links TRBV18 with TRBJ2-1; 13 nucleotides match TRBD2. The junction had 5 bases not matched to a gene; V was cut back by 3 bases and J by 3 bases. CDR1 and CDR2 (germline): KGHSH, LQKENI. This CDR3 comprises 17 residues. The CDR3 spells CASSPMTSGRFYNEQFF. For the CDR3, the DNA is TGTGCCAGCTCACCCATGACTAGCGGGAGGTTCTACAATGAGCAGTTCTTC.

The J gene is TRBJ1-2, the V gene TRBV28; 7 nucleotides match TRBD1. The CDR3 is made up of 14 amino acids. Germline assignment: CDR1 MDHEN and CDR2 SYDVKM. Losses at the gene ends were 5 bases for V and 2 bases for J; bases not matched to a gene: 5. The CDR3 DNA follows: TGTGCCAGCAGTCACATACAGGGGAACTATGGCTACACCTTC. Protein sequence: CASSHIQGNYGYTF.

The CDR3 DNA sequence: TGTGCCAGCATTGGAGAGGGTCAGCCCCAGCATTTT. As protein: CASIGEGQPQHF. The chain couples TRBV2 to TRBJ1-5; D remains unclear. CDR1 is SNHLY and CDR2 is FYNNEI in the germline V gene. This CDR3 contains 12 residues. Trimming cost V 7 bases and J 6 bases, with 10 bases left between them.

V is TRBV4-2 and J is TRBJ1-1; TRBD1 aligns across 9 bases. The CDR3 runs 14 residues. J gave up 3 bases and V 5 bases, and 4 bases lay outside the gene matches. Germline CDR1 and CDR2: LGHNA and YNFKEQ. CDR3 DNA sequence: TGTGCCAGCAGCGACCGGGACAGGGACACTGAAGCTTTCTTT. Translating gives CASSDRDRDTEAFF.

The chain joins TRBV27 to TRBJ1-5; 8 positions match TRBD1. After removal of 8 bases from V and 4 bases from J, the junction contained 13 bases not matched to a gene. CDR1 and CDR2 (germline): MNHEY, SMNVEV (reference sequence). This CDR3 region has 16 residues. The CDR3 sequence: CASGRGDRRGNQPQHF. CDR3 bases: TGTGCCAGCGGCCGGGGGGACAGGAGGGGGAATCAGCCCCAGCATTTT.

The chain joins TRBV9 to TRBJ2-7; 8 bases agree with TRBD1. Germline CDR1 is SGDLS and CDR2 is YYNGEE. The V segment lost 0 bases and the J segment 0 bases; nucleotides outside the gene matches: 5. This CDR3 has 16 amino acids. CDR3 region: CASSVAPTGGSYEQYF. CDR3 bases: TGTGCCAGCAGCGTAGCCCCTACAGGGGGCTCCTACGAGCAGTACTTC. Together with reference TRBV9 and TRBJ2-7, the CDR3 gives the full variable domain: DSGVTQTPKHLITATGQRVTLRCSPRSGDLSVYWYQQSLDQGLQFLIQYYNGEERAKGNILERFSAQQFPDLHSELNLSSLELGDSALYFCASSVAPTGGSYEQYFGPGTRLTVT.